This TCR beta chain was profiled in a study of cytomegalovirus exposure and HLA in healthy donors. V was trimmed by 6 bases and J by 5 bases, leaving 11 bases between them. Germline CDR1 reads SNHLY; CDR2 reads FYNNEI. The CDR3 length is 12 residues. TCRdb keeps only in-frame clones here, not all; method: immunoSEQ multiplex PCR. The data show about 200,000 clones, with about three quarters seen just once and roughly 1.2% held by the top ten. This clone was seen a few times. The TCR sequence derives from a woman younger than 45 in good health and CMV-seronegative. The specimen sequenced was PBMCs. J is TRBJ2-7 and V is TRBV2, with D possibly matching TRBD1 (5 bases). CDR3 sequence reads: CASSADSNEQYF. As DNA, the CDR3 is TGTGCCAGCAGCGCCGACAGTAACGAGCAGTACTTC.